Listed here are 20 T cell receptor beta chains from one sample, sequenced in a study of cytomegalovirus exposure and HLA in healthy donors. The PCR used 60 Vbeta and 13 Jbeta primers. TCRdb keeps only in-frame clones here, not all; method: immunoSEQ multiplex PCR. The sample contains some 140,000 clones, 65% to 75% of which appear only once. Sequenced input: PBMCs. These receptors were collected from a man between 18 and 35 years old in good health and CMV-seronegative.

The chain employs TRBV10-2 and TRBJ2-3; a weak D match, TRBD2 (6 bases). V shed 4 bases and J shed 0 bases, with 8 bases lying between them. The CDR3 has 14 residues. The V gene's germline CDR1 is WSHSY and CDR2 SAAADI. CDR3 DNA sequence: TGCGCCAGCAGTGTCAGCGGGAGCACAGATACGCAGTATTTT. This translates into CASSVSGSTDTQYF.

J is TRBJ2-2 and V is TRBV19; TRBD2 agrees at 9 bases. This CDR3 is built from 18 residues. The germline V gene has CDR1 LNHDA and CDR2 SQIVND (reference sequence). The trim removed 10 bases at V and 3 bases at J, leaving 18 bases unmatched. This chain's CDR3 is CATTTERGDILYTGELFF. The CDR3 DNA follows: TGTGCCACTACAACCGAGCGGGGGGACATCCTTTACACCGGGGAGCTGTTTTTT. Full variable domain (remainder filled in from reference TRBV19 and TRBJ2-2): DGGITQSPKYLFRKEGQNVTLSCEQNLNHDAMYWYRQDPGQGLRLIYYSQIVNDFQKGDIAEGYSVSREKKESFPLTVTSAQKNPTAFYLCATTTERGDILYTGELFFGEGSRLTVL.

The J gene is TRBJ2-1, the V gene TRBV9; D gene uncertain. Trimming cost V 0 bases and J 7 bases, with 8 bases left between them. Germline CDR1 SGDLS, CDR2 YYNGEE. The CDR3 runs 13 residues. CDR3 in DNA: TGTGCCAGCAGCGTAGAGCCGAGGAATGAGCAGTTCTTC. Protein product: CASSVEPRNEQFF.

The chain is built from TRBV10-3 and TRBJ1-2; 8 positions agree with TRBD1. Trimming took 2 bases from V and 4 from J; bases not matched to a gene: 6. Germline V gene data show CDR1 as ENHRY and CDR2 as SYGVKD. This CDR3 is 15 amino acids long. The CDR3 DNA reads as TGTGCCATCAGTGAGCTGGGACAGGTAACCTATGGCTACACCTTC. It specifies CAISELGQVTYGYTF.

This rearrangement joins TRBV7-8 to TRBJ2-2; D perhaps matches TRBD2 (5 bases). Germline loops: CDR1 SGHVS, CDR2 FQNEAQ. CDR3 length: 14 amino acids. Here the CDR3 reads CVSAAGANTGELFF. CDR3 sequence (DNA): TGTGTCTCAGCTGCGGGCGCGAACACCGGGGAGCTGTTTTTT.

The V and J genes are TRBV6-4 and TRBJ1-1, with TRBD1 matching over 9 bases. Germline values: CDR1 MRHNA, CDR2 SNTAGT. The CDR3 length is 13 residues. V shed 6 bases, J shed 4 bases, and the junction held 3 bases outside the gene matches. The CDR3 loop reads CASSSTGGTEAFF. Here the CDR3 DNA reads TGTGCCAGCAGCTCGACAGGGGGCACTGAAGCTTTCTTT.

This clone was seen a handful of times. V usage is TRBV30 and J usage is TRBJ1-5; maybe TRBD1 (5 bases). Germline V lookup: CDR1 GTSNPN, CDR2 SVGIG (reference sequence). The CDR3 runs 13 residues. V shed 3 bases and J shed 5 bases, with 11 bases lying between them. CDR3 coding DNA: TGTGCCTGGAGGGGGCGGAAGGATCAGCCCCAGCATTTT. Protein: CAWRGRKDQPQHF.

The CDR3 nucleotides are TGTGCCAGCAGCCCGACAGGCCTGTCTCCACCGTCCTATGGCTACACCTTC. Protein product: CASSPTGLSPPSYGYTF. The chain links TRBV5-8 to TRBJ1-2; maybe TRBD1 (6 bases). This CDR3 has 17 residues. With 4 bases removed from V and 4 bases from J, the gap between germline ends came to 23 bases. CDR1 is SGHTS and CDR2 is YDEGEE in the germline V gene.

The chain joins TRBV27 to TRBJ1-6; D call uncertain. This CDR3 has 15 residues. Germline values: CDR1 MNHEY, CDR2 SMNVEV (reference sequence). Between the trimmed V and J ends, which lost 6 bases and 0 bases, there was a span of 9 bases. The CDR3 DNA follows: TGTGCCAGCAGGAGGGAGGCCTCCTATAATTCACCCCTCCACTTT. Translation: CASRREASYNSPLHF.

CDR3 nucleotide sequence: TGTGCCATCACCTTCGGGACAGGCGGTGGAAACACCATATATTTT. Translated: CAITFGTGGGNTIYF. This chain links TRBV10-3 with TRBJ1-3, with TRBD1 matching over 8 bases. CDR1 and CDR2 from the germline V gene are ENHRY and SYGVKD. V was pared by 7 bases and J by 3 bases, with 8 bases of the junction left unmatched. CDR3 length: 15 amino acids.

The chain recombines TRBV10-2 with TRBJ1-6, with D unclear. Germline CDR1 reads WSHSY; CDR2 reads SAAADI. Trimming took 0 bases from V and 7 from J, leaving 13 bases between them. CDR3 length: 16 amino acids. The CDR3 protein is CASSESLGSSNSPLHF. CDR3 DNA: TGCGCCAGCAGTGAGTCTCTCGGGTCTTCGAATTCACCCCTCCACTTT.

CDR3 sequence: CASRTDRDTEAFF. The CDR3 bases are TGTGCCAGCAGGACGGACAGAGACACTGAAGCTTTCTTT. The V gene is TRBV6-5, the J gene TRBJ1-1, with D maybe TRBD1 (6 bases). Trimming removed 6 bases from V and 3 bases from J, with 11 bases in between. CDR3 length equals 13 residues. Germline assignment: CDR1 MNHEY and CDR2 SVGAGI.

This sequence joins TRBV9 and TRBJ2-5; TRBD1 might be the D (6 bases). The J call may be in error: the DNA end matches TRBJ2-7 better. Germline V lookup: CDR1 SGDLS, CDR2 YYNGEE. This CDR3 is built from 14 residues. The CDR3 DNA reads TGTGCCAGCAGCGCGCACCTGGACAGCTACGAGCAGTACTTC. Protein sequence: CASSAHLDSYEQYF.

This clone was recorded a few times. The rearrangement joins TRBV18 to TRBJ2-7; 9 nucleotides align to TRBD1. From germline, CDR1 is KGHSH and CDR2 LQKENI. The CDR3 contains 13 residues. The V and J ends lost 6 bases and 4 bases, in that order; junction bases with no gene match: 4. This CDR3 reads CASSRDRGYEQYV. DNA of the CDR3: TGTGCCAGCTCGCGAGACAGGGGGTACGAGCAGTACGTC.

The CDR3 sequence is CASKKYQGDYGYTF. CDR3 in DNA: TGTGCCAGCAAAAAATACCAGGGGGACTATGGCTACACCTTC. The V call is TRBV6-6, the J call TRBJ1-2, with 7 nucleotides matching TRBD1. This CDR3 has 14 amino acids. J lost 3 bases, V lost 7 bases, and 8 bases had no gene match. CDR1 and CDR2 (germline): MNHNY, SVGAGI (reference sequence).

This chain links TRBV9 with TRBJ1-4, with 9 bases identical to TRBD1. After removal of 0 bases from V and 5 bases from J, the junction contained 5 bases not matched to a gene. Germline loops: CDR1 SGDLS, CDR2 YYNGEE. The CDR3 consists of 16 residues. CDR3 sequence reads: CASSVGLGQGNEKLFF. The CDR3 bases are TGTGCCAGCAGCGTAGGTTTGGGACAGGGCAATGAAAAACTGTTTTTT.

The chain is built from TRBV19 and TRBJ1-2, with D possibly TRBD1 on 6 matching bases. This CDR3 region has 15 residues. Germline V gene lookup returns CDR1 LNHDA and CDR2 SQIVND (reference sequence). Trimming stripped 4 bases from V and 7 bases from J, with 19 bases between. CDR3 residues: CASSTPGGGTSGYTF. The DNA for the CDR3 is TGTGCCAGTAGTACACCGGGGGGCGGCACCTCTGGCTACACCTTC.

This sequence joins TRBV13 and TRBJ1-2, with 7 bases fitting TRBD1. The V gene end was trimmed by 5 bases and the J gene end by 4 bases; junction bases not matched to a gene: 10. CDR1 PRHDT and CDR2 FYEKMQ come from the germline V gene (reference sequence). This CDR3 has 15 amino acids. CDR3 region: CASSPTRQGAYGYTF. DNA for the CDR3: TGTGCCAGCAGCCCCACGAGACAGGGAGCCTATGGCTACACCTTC.

The chain employs TRBV5-1 and TRBJ1-1; no clear D. The CDR3 covers 13 residues. Trimming shortened V by 10 bases and J by 4 bases, and 17 bases separated the two germline ends. Looked up from germline, CDR1 is SGHRS and CDR2 is YFSETQ. In nucleotides, the CDR3 is TGCGCCTCCACCCGTTCGGGGAGCACTGAAGCTTTCTTT. Protein: CASTRSGSTEAFF.

J is TRBJ2-3 and V is TRBV19; TRBD1 aligns across 9 bases. Per germline, CDR1 LNHDA and CDR2 SQIVND (reference sequence). The CDR3 length is 15 residues. The V gene end was trimmed by 5 bases and the J gene end by 6 bases; junction bases not matched to a gene: 9. CDR3 coding DNA: TGTGCCAGTAGTGTGGGACAGGGTTTAGTGGATACGCAGTATTTT. It is translated as CASSVGQGLVDTQYF.